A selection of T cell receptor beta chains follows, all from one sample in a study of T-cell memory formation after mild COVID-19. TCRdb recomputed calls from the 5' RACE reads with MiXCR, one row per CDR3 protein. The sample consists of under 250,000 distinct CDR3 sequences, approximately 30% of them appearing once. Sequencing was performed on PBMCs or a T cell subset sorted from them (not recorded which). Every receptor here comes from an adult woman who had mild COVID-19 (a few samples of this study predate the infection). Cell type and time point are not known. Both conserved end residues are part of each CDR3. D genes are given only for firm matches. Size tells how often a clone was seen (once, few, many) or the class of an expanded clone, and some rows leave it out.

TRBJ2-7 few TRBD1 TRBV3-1 CASSQGQGGAYEQYF TGTGCCAGCAGCCAAGGACAGGGGGGCGCCTACGAGCAGTACTTC
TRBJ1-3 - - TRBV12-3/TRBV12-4 CASCTLGGGNTIYF TGTGCCAGCTGTACCCTCGGGGGCGGAAACACCATATATTTT
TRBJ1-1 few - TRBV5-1 CASRRASVGTEAFF TGCGCCAGCAGAAGGGCGTCAGTCGGCACTGAAGCTTTCTTT
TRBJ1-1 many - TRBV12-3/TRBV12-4 CASSLAANTEAFF TGTGCCAGCAGTTTAGCAGCGAACACTGAAGCTTTCTTT
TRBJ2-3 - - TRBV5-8 CASRSPGLRSTDTQYF TGTGCCAGCAGATCCCCGGGACTGAGAAGCACAGATACGCAGTATTTT
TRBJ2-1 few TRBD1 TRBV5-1 CASSLGQGVTNEQFF TGCGCCAGCAGCTTAGGACAGGGGGTCACCAATGAGCAGTTCTTC
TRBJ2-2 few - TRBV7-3 CASSLLAGPRGTGELFF TGTGCCAGCAGCTTATTGGCGGGCCCCCGAGGCACCGGGGAGCTGTTTTTT
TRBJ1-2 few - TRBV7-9 CASSPAEGGLVGYGYTF TGTGCCAGCAGCCCCGCAGAGGGGGGTCTGGTTGGCTATGGCTACACCTTC
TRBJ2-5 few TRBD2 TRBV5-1 CASSLAGVDQETQYF TGCGCCAGCAGCTTAGCGGGGGTCGACCAAGAGACCCAGTACTTC
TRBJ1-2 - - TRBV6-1 CASTQGYGYTF TGTGCCAGCACTCAGGGGTATGGCTACACCTTC
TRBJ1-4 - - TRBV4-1 CASSQEGLSGTNEKLFF TGCGCCAGCAGCCAAGAAGGTTTGAGTGGAACTAATGAAAAACTGTTTTTT
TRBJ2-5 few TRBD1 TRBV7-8 CASSSGQEETQYF TGTGCCAGCAGCTCAGGACAGGAAGAGACCCAGTACTTC
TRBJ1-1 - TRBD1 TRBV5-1 CASSTGQGAITEAFF TGCGCCAGCAGCACCGGACAGGGGGCAATCACTGAAGCTTTCTTT
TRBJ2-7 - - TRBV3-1 CASSQDRLFNYEQYF TGTGCCAGCAGCCAAGACAGATTATTTAACTACGAGCAGTACTTC
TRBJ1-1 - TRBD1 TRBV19 CASNSQGARITEAFF TGTGCCAGTAATTCCCAGGGGGCCCGTATCACTGAAGCTTTCTTT
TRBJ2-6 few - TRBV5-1 CASSSPGSGANVLTF TGCGCCAGCAGCTCCCCGGGCTCTGGGGCCAACGTCCTGACTTTC
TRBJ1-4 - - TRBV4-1 CASSQDRAQGWKLFF TGCGCCAGCAGCCAAGATCGGGCCCAGGGTTGGAAACTGTTTTTT
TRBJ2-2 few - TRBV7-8 CATSSPGELFF TGTGCCACTAGTTCGCCTGGGGAGCTGTTTTTT
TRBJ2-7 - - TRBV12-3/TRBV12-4 CASSFLETYEQYF TGTGCCAGCAGTTTCCTGGAAACCTACGAGCAGTACTTC
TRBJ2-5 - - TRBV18 CASSPRDFQETQYF TGTGCCAGCTCACCCAGGGATTTCCAAGAGACCCAGTACTTC
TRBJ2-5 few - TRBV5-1 CASSWTAAETQYF TGCGCCAGCAGCTGGACAGCAGCAGAGACCCAGTACTTC
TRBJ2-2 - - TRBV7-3 CASSPLTGVLAGELFF TGTGCCAGCAGCCCCTTAACGGGAGTTCTCGCCGGGGAGCTGTTTTTT
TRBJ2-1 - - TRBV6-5 CASSYGGHREEQFF TGTGCCAGCAGTTACGGGGGTCACAGGGAGGAGCAGTTCTTC
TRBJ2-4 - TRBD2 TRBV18 CASSPPGLAEKNIQYF TGTGCCAGCTCCCCACCGGGACTAGCGGAAAAAAACATTCAGTACTTC
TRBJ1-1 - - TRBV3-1 CASSQEAGRAFF TGTGCCAGCAGCCAAGAGGCGGGCCGGGCTTTCTTT
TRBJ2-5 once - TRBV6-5 CASTPLGLPQETQYF TGTGCCAGCACCCCGCTCGGGCTACCCCAAGAGACCCAGTACTTC
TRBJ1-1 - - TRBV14 CASSQANRNTEAFF TGTGCCAGCAGCCAAGCAAACAGGAACACTGAAGCTTTCTTT
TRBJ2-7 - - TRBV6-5 CASRNGRYYEQYF TGTGCCAGCAGGAACGGACGGTACTACGAGCAGTACTTC
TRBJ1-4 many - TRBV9 CASSVAGGNGEKLFF TGTGCCAGCAGCGTAGCGGGAGGGAACGGAGAAAAACTGTTTTTT
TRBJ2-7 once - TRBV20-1 CSARDRQGSSDEQYF TGCAGTGCTAGAGACCGGCAGGGAAGTTCGGACGAGCAGTACTTC
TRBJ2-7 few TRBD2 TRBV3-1 CASSQGASGAVYEQYF TGTGCCAGCAGCCAGGGGGCTAGCGGGGCGGTCTACGAGCAGTACTTC
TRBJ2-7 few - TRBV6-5 CASSYSSSGYEQYF TGTGCCAGCAGTTACTCCTCGTCGGGCTACGAGCAGTACTTC
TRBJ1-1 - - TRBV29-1 CSVEENTEAFF TGCAGCGTTGAAGAGAACACTGAAGCTTTCTTT
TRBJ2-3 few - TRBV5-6 CASSLLRGRRELDTQYF TGTGCCAGCAGCTTGCTTCGGGGCAGGAGAGAATTAGATACGCAGTATTTT
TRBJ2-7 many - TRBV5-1 CASSPRQPGSYEQYF TGCGCCAGCAGCCCTCGGCAGCCAGGCTCCTACGAGCAGTACTTC
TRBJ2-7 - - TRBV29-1 CSVENPGGGYEQYF TGCAGCGTTGAAAATCCGGGGGGCGGCTACGAGCAGTACTTC
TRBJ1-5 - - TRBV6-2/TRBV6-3 CASSRGNSNQPQHF TGTGCCAGCAGTCGGGGGAATAGCAATCAGCCCCAGCATTTT
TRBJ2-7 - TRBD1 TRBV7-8 CASTELTGTGAFEQYF TGTGCCAGCACCGAACTAACCGGGACAGGGGCCTTCGAGCAGTACTTC
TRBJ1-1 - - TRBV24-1 CATSDWGRNAEAFF TGTGCCACCAGTGATTGGGGCAGGAACGCTGAAGCTTTCTTT
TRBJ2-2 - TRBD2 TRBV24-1 CATSERGLAGLVGELFF TGTGCCACCAGTGAACGGGGACTAGCGGGACTTGTCGGGGAGCTGTTTTTT
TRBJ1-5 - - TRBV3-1 CASSQDGTWGLPQHF TGTGCCAGCAGCCAAGATGGGACATGGGGGCTTCCCCAGCATTTT
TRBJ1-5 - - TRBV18 CASSPQGSLGNQPQHF TGTGCCAGCTCACCTCAGGGGAGCCTAGGCAATCAGCCCCAGCATTTT